The source of this TCR beta chain is a study of blood T cells in healthy people across ages (dated by TCRdb to between 2014 and 2017). Background for the entire study: Template switching captured roughly one uniquely barcoded TCR beta cDNA molecule per two T cells in model experiments. Age-related changes in TCR beta repertoire diversity were measured in the study by deep sequencing normalized with unique cDNA molecular identifiers. The donors were divided into four age groups: young (average around 17 years), middle-aged (about 39), aged (under 70) and long-lived (about 80). To avoid experimental bias, donors of different ages were spread randomly across the sequencing lanes. Two additional independent replicas of 1 million unique cDNA reads from the same blood draw were analyzed for two donors (one aged 18 to 30 and one aged 80 or older).

The receptor library was made with 5' RACE. The reads were generated on an Illumina HiSeq 2500. The second PCR ran for roughly 7 to 12 cycles and used a J-beta primer mix along with a sample-barcoded 5' primer. Each TCR beta cDNA molecule received a unique molecular identifier from a template-switch 5' adaptor carrying 12 random nucleotides. Each sample yielded at least 2.5 million CDR3-containing paired-end reads. All of the RNA was converted into first-strand cDNA using the Mint cDNA synthesis kit, with a TRBC-specific oligonucleotide serving as the primer. All cDNA was treated with uracil-DNA glycosylase and then went through a first 18-cycle PCR with the universal primers M1SS and BC2_uni_R. On the study's bioinformatics: Each sample was normalized by randomly selecting 1 million high-quality reads, each carrying a distinct molecular identifier. Instead of being binned into consensus sequences, reads with shared molecular identifiers were discarded. MiTCR, run with a Q25 quality threshold and the strictest error-elimination algorithm, handled CDR3 identification, clonotype clustering and error correction. A nonparametric unseen species model using Euler transformation provided a lower-bound estimate of total TCR beta diversity. TCRdb reran the public reads through fastp at Q25 and MiXCR, keeping productive beta chains. Entries that share a CDR3 protein sequence are merged under the most common genes and DNA. The V and J calls follow TCRdb's processing rather than the paper's. The table for this sample lists 800,000 to 950,000 distinct CDR3 sequences; around 36% of them were counted only once. The ten largest make up 10% to 15% of the sample.

The germline V gene specifies SGHRS as CDR1 and YFSETQ as CDR2. Including the terminal cysteine and phenylalanine, the CDR3 comprises 18 residues. Only the CDR3 part of the read is kept: 54 bases, read in frame from the first base. Ends trimmed: V by 0 bases, J by 4 bases; bases unmatched to a gene: 11. The paper's findings and limits, for the study overall: As age increased, observed TCR beta diversity per million T cells dropped in a roughly linear way, and a significant reduction was already evident by age 40. Because profiling used bulk unsorted PBMCs, naive and antigen-experienced compartments could not be compared conclusively. The CMV infection status of donors was not known, potentially confounding age-related changes in expanded clonotypes. A strong correlation was found between observed TCR beta diversity and the percentage of naive T cells measured by flow cytometry. Estimates of total diversity from one million sequenced T cells were regarded as lower bounds and underestimates. Compared with the aged group, more naive CD4+ T cells, fewer expanded clones and increased TCR diversity were shown by the long-lived group, suggesting age selection.

This clonotype was counted between two and nine times. The clone's antigen remains unknown. No quality values exist for individual bases; no much larger clone is one base distant. The roughly 37 donors, aged about 6 to 100 years, were systemically healthy Caucasian individuals from Russia. Each donor gave 8 to 10 milliliters of peripheral blood, drawn into EDTA-treated Vacutainer tubes. Ficoll-Paque density-gradient centrifugation was used to isolate PBMCs, with at least 6 million per sample. Trizol reagent was used to extract total RNA from PBMCs, with at least 5.5 micrograms per sample. For every donor, flow cytometry on a PBMC aliquot measured the percentage of naive CD45RAhigh/CD27high T cells.

The V and J genes are TRBV5-1 and TRBJ2-3, with 10 bases in between that match TRBD1. The source material was blood. This receptor was taken from a man between 18 and 35 years old in good health. The bases read TGCGCCAGCAGCTTGGGCCCCTTGAGACAGGGGGCTCCAGATACGCAGTATTTT. Translated, it reads CASSLGPLRQGAPDTQYF.